The 24 T cell receptor beta chains presented below share a single source sample, sequenced in a study of cytomegalovirus exposure and HLA in healthy donors. The PCR contained 60 Vbeta and 13 Jbeta primers. This table comes from immunoSEQ multiplex PCR, and its TCRdb copy is limited to in-frame clones, with some not included. Listed are more than 100,000 clones; approximately 3.9% falls within the top ten. The specimen was PBMCs. Receptor source: a young man in good health and CMV-seronegative.

The CDR3 DNA is TGTGCCAGCAGTTTTGTGAGTTTAGCTACGCAGTATTTT. This translates into CASSFVSLATQYF. The chain uses TRBV28 and TRBJ2-3; D remains unclear. Germline V gives CDR1 MDHEN, CDR2 SYDVKM. The CDR3 extends over 13 amino acids. Trimming stripped 3 bases from V and 8 bases from J, with 12 bases between.

The chain joins TRBV5-4 to TRBJ1-1, with TRBD1 matching over 9 bases. V trimming: 6 bases; J trimming: 5 bases; junction bases outside the gene matches: 8. The germline V gene has CDR1 SGHNT and CDR2 YYREEE (reference sequence). CDR3 size: 14 residues. The DNA for the CDR3 is TGTGCCAGCACTTTGCCGGGGACAGGGACTGAAGCTTTCTTT. This codes for CASTLPGTGTEAFF. Filled out from reference TRBV5-4 and TRBJ1-1, the complete variable domain reads ETGVTQSPTHLIKTRGQQVTLRCSSQSGHNTVSWYQQALGQGPQFIFQYYREEENGRGNFPPRFSGLQFPNYSSELNVNALELDDSALYLCASTLPGTGTEAFFGQGTRLTVV.

This rearrangement joins TRBV6-6 to TRBJ2-7, with TRBD1 matching 7 bases. Looked up from germline, CDR1 is MNHNY and CDR2 is SVGAGI (reference sequence). The V gene end was trimmed by 4 bases and the J gene end by 7 bases; junction bases not matched to a gene: 16. CDR3 length: 16 amino acids. The DNA for the CDR3 is TGTGCCAGCAGTTCTAAAACAGGGGCCCGGTTTGGGGAGCAGTACTTC. Residues: CASSSKTGARFGEQYF.

V usage is TRBV6-1 and J usage is TRBJ2-7, with TRBD1 as a possible D gene (5 bases). This CDR3 spans 12 amino acids. V lost 3 bases, J lost 2 bases, and 5 bases lay in between. Per germline, CDR1 MNHNS and CDR2 SASEGT. CDR3 in DNA: TGTGCCAGCAGTGAGGGGCCCTACGAGCAGTACTTC. Translating it yields CASSEGPYEQYF.

This chain joins TRBV5-6 and TRBJ2-6, with a weak D call TRBD1 (6 bases). The CDR3 covers 15 residues. CDR1 SGHDT and CDR2 YYEEEE come from the germline V gene. V was pared by 3 bases and J by 0 bases, with 7 bases between. CDR3 residues: CASSSQGSGANVLTF. CDR3 DNA: TGTGCCAGCAGCTCACAGGGCTCTGGGGCCAACGTCCTGACTTTC.

CDR3 sequence (DNA): TGTGCCAGCAGCCAGACCGAACAGGGGGCGCGGGCCCTGAACACTGAAGCTTTCTTT. Residues: CASSQTEQGARALNTEAFF. The V gene is TRBV5-5, the J gene TRBJ1-1; 9 bases align to TRBD1. The CDR3 is 19 residues long. CDR1 is SGHKS, CDR2 YYEKEE, per germline (reference sequence). The junction had 16 bases not matched to a gene; V was cut back by 4 bases and J by 0 bases.

The chain recombines TRBV5-1 with TRBJ2-5, with D perhaps matching TRBD2 (5 bases). The CDR3 covers 16 residues. With 6 bases removed from V and 4 bases from J, the gap between germline ends came to 22 bases. Per germline, CDR1 SGHRS and CDR2 YFSETQ. The CDR3 nucleotides read TGCGCCAGCACGGCCCTGGACCCTCTCCGGGGAGAGACCCAGTACTTC. The encoded protein is CASTALDPLRGETQYF. The full variable domain, completed using reference TRBV5-1 and TRBJ2-5, is KAGVTQTPRYLIKTRGQQVTLSCSPISGHRSVSWYQQTPGQGLQFLFEYFSETQRNKGNFPGRFSGRQFSNSRSEMNVSTLELGDSALYLCASTALDPLRGETQYFGPGTRLLVL.

V gene TRBV27 combines with J gene TRBJ1-1; D gene ambiguous. V shed 0 bases and J shed 3 bases, with 8 bases lying between them. CDR1 is MNHEY, CDR2 SMNVEV, per germline (reference sequence). This CDR3 region has 14 residues. The CDR3 nucleotides read TGTGCCAGCAGTTTATCGATGAGGGACACTGAAGCTTTCTTT. It codes for CASSLSMRDTEAFF.

V gene TRBV14 combines with J gene TRBJ2-5, with 8 bases that match TRBD1. The CDR3 covers 16 residues. From germline, CDR1 is SGHDN and CDR2 FVKESK. V shed 3 bases and J 5 bases; nucleotides not matched to a gene: 11. The CDR3 is CASSHLGGRGQETQYF. The CDR3 coding sequence is TGTGCCAGCAGCCACTTAGGAGGCAGGGGGCAGGAGACCCAGTACTTC.

The chain has TRBV27 and TRBJ1-1; no clear D gene. From germline, CDR1 is MNHEY and CDR2 SMNVEV (reference sequence). Trimming took off 1 base at V and 1 base at J, with 7 bases between the two ends. The CDR3 extends over 14 amino acids. The CDR3: CASSLWLGNTEAFF. The CDR3 region has the DNA TGTGCCAGCAGTTTATGGCTAGGGAACACTGAAGCTTTCTTT.

This chain uses TRBV19 with TRBJ1-2, with D unclear. This CDR3 comprises 15 residues. Deletions cut 1 base from V and 4 bases from J, with 13 bases between. The germline V gene encodes CDR1 LNHDA and CDR2 SQIVND (reference sequence). The CDR3 loop reads CASSIGSVRSYGYTF. In DNA form, the CDR3 reads TGTGCCAGTAGTATAGGGTCGGTCCGTAGCTATGGCTACACCTTC.

The CDR3 protein is CASSTGHGEEPLHF. The CDR3 DNA is TGCGCCAGCAGCACGGGACACGGAGAAGAACCCCTCCACTTT. The rearrangement uses TRBV5-1 and TRBJ1-6; the D gene is possibly TRBD1 (6 bases). Trimming removed 4 bases from V and 12 bases from J, with 17 bases in between. The CDR3 spans 14 residues. Germline assignment: CDR1 SGHRS and CDR2 YFSETQ.

The chain combines TRBV19 with TRBJ2-5; D possibly corresponds to TRBD2 (5 bases). This CDR3 has 13 residues. Trimming cost V 5 bases and J 5 bases, with 12 bases left between them. Germline V gene sequence: CDR1 LNHDA, CDR2 SQIVND (reference sequence). The CDR3 loop reads CASSPRGEETQYF. The DNA for the CDR3 is TGTGCCAGTAGTCCCCGTGGGGAGGAGACCCAGTACTTC. Full variable domain (outside the CDR3, taken from reference TRBV19 and TRBJ2-5): DGGITQSPKYLFRKEGQNVTLSCEQNLNHDAMYWYRQDPGQGLRLIYYSQIVNDFQKGDIAEGYSVSREKKESFPLTVTSAQKNPTAFYLCASSPRGEETQYFGPGTRLLVL.

This chain joins TRBV10-2 and TRBJ1-5; 7 bases fit TRBD1. This CDR3 is built from 15 residues. Germline V gives CDR1 WSHSY, CDR2 SAAADI. The V gene end was trimmed by 6 bases and the J gene end by 1 base; junction bases not matched to a gene: 6. The DNA for the CDR3 is TGCGCCAGCAGCTTACAGGGGAGAAGCAATCAGCCCCAGCATTTT. This translates into CASSLQGRSNQPQHF.

The CDR3 reads CASSEKGLLNEQFF. The CDR3 bases are TGTGCCAGCAGTGAAAAGGGACTCCTCAATGAGCAGTTCTTC. The chain joins TRBV2 to TRBJ2-1; maybe TRBD2 (6 bases). Trimming cost V 2 bases and J 6 bases, with 11 bases left between them. The CDR3 extends over 14 amino acids. The germline CDR1 and CDR2 sequences are SNHLY and FYNNEI.

The chain carries TRBV6-1 and TRBJ1-1; 8 nucleotides align to TRBD1. V was clipped by 3 bases and J by 4 bases; unmatched bases: 10. This CDR3 contains 16 residues. Germline CDR1 MNHNS, CDR2 SASEGT. CDR3 bases: TGTGCCAGCAGTGACTGGGCAGGGGGCACGGGCACTGAAGCTTTCTTT. Residues: CASSDWAGGTGTEAFF.

The gene calls are TRBV30 and TRBJ2-5; 8 bases match TRBD1. The DNA end lines up better with TRBJ2-7; the J call may be wrong. This CDR3 contains 15 residues. Germline values: CDR1 GTSNPN, CDR2 SVGIG (reference sequence). In DNA, the CDR3 is TGTGCCTGGAGTTTCGGGACAGGTATTTCCTACGAGCAGTACTTC. Its translation is CAWSFGTGISYEQYF.

The chain couples TRBV30 to TRBJ2-2, with D possibly matching TRBD2 (5 bases). V was pared by 0 bases and J by 7 bases, with 6 bases between. This CDR3 has 12 residues. Germline CDR1 reads GTSNPN; CDR2 reads SVGIG (reference sequence). CDR3 DNA sequence: TGTGCCTGGAGTGTGGGAGTCGGGGAGCTGTTTTTT. It codes for CAWSVGVGELFF.

The chain employs TRBV28 and TRBJ1-5, with a weak D call TRBD1 (5 bases). Germline V lookup: CDR1 MDHEN, CDR2 SYDVKM. The CDR3 covers 13 residues. V was shortened by 5 bases and J by 12 bases, with 17 bases between the two germline ends. The DNA for the CDR3 is TGTGCCAGCAGTCTGGTACGGGGGGGTTACCAGCATTTT. This gives the protein CASSLVRGGYQHF.

V and J are TRBV29-1 and TRBJ2-5; 12 positions agree with TRBD2. Germline V gives CDR1 SQVTM, CDR2 ANQGSEA. With 4 bases clipped from V and 5 bases from J, the junction kept 8 bases outside the gene matches. The CDR3 is 15 amino acids. CDR3 sequence: CSVGLAGASGETQYF. The CDR3 DNA is TGCAGCGTTGGACTAGCGGGAGCCTCAGGGGAGACCCAGTACTTC.

The V gene is TRBV7-2, the J gene TRBJ2-3; TRBD2 aligns across 8 bases. V gave up 3 bases and J gave up 0 bases; unmatched junction bases: 2. The germline gives CDR1 SGHTA, CDR2 FQGNSA. This CDR3 comprises 15 residues. Here the CDR3 reads CASSLVAGSTDTQYF. The CDR3 nucleotides read TGTGCCAGCAGCTTGGTAGCGGGGAGCACAGATACGCAGTATTTT.

In regard to this clone: The same CDR3 also results from other DNA sequences found in this sample. The chain employs TRBV7-9 and TRBJ2-7; D is perhaps TRBD2 (6 bases). Trimming took 0 bases from V and 4 from J, leaving 7 bases between them. The CDR3 consists of 13 residues. CDR1 is SEHNR and CDR2 is FQNEAQ in the germline V gene (reference sequence). The CDR3 here is CASSLAGGYEQYF. The CDR3, as DNA: TGTGCCAGCAGCTTAGCTGGGGGGTACGAGCAGTACTTC.

This chain joins TRBV14 and TRBJ1-4, with 10 positions matching TRBD1. J gave up 7 bases and V 4 bases, and 6 bases lay outside the gene matches. The CDR3 runs 15 residues. CDR1 and CDR2 from the germline V gene are SGHDN and FVKESK. The CDR3 spells CASSPSTGGREKLFF. CDR3 coding DNA: TGTGCCAGCAGCCCATCGACAGGGGGCCGTGAAAAACTGTTTTTT.

In DNA, the CDR3 is TGTGCCAGCAGCTCTGGACAGGGGTTACAAGAGACCCAGTACTTC. Translating it yields CASSSGQGLQETQYF. The chain has TRBV5-4 and TRBJ2-5, with 9 bases aligning to TRBD1. The CDR3 runs 15 residues. Germline-derived CDR1 and CDR2 are SGHNT and YYREEE (reference sequence). V gave up 3 bases and J gave up 2 bases; unmatched junction bases: 5.